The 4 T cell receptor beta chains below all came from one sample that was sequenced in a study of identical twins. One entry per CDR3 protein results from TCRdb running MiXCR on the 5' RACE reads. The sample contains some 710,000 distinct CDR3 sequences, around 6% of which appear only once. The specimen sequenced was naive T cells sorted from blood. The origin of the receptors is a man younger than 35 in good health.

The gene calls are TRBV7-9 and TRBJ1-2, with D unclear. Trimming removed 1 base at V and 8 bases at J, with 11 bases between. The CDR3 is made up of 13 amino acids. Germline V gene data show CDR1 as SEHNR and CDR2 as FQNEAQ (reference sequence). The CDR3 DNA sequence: TGTGCCAGCAGCTTAGACGGCAAGATAGGCTACACCTTC. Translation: CASSLDGKIGYTF.

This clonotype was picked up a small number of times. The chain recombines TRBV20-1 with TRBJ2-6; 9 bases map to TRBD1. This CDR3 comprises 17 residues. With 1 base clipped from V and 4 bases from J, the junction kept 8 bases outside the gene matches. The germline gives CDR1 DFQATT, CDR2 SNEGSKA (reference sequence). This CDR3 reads CSARVPGQGSGANVLTF. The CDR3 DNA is TGCAGTGCTAGAGTCCCGGGACAGGGATCGGGGGCCAACGTCCTGACTTTC.

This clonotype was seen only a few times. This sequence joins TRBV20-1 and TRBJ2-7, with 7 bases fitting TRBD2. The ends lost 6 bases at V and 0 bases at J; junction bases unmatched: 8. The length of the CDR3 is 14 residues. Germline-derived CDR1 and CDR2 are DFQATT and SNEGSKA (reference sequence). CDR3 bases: TGCAGTGCCCAATCTACTAGCGTCTCCTACGAGCAGTACTTC. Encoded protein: CSAQSTSVSYEQYF.

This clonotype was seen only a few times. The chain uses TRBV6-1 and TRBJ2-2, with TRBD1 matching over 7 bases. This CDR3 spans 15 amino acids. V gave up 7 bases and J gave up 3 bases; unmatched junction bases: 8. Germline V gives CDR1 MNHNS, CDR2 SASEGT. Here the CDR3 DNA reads TGTGCCAGCATGCGGACAGGAGACGACACCGGGGAGCTGTTTTTT. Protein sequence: CASMRTGDDTGELFF.